These 28 T cell receptor beta chains were sequenced from one sample in a study of radiotherapy plus CTLA-4 blockade in lung cancer. TCRdb's copy holds only in-frame clones and misses some; the assay was immunoSEQ multiplex PCR. The table includes about 76,000 clones, 78% detected once. Sequenced material: peripheral blood, taken from a patient treated with radiotherapy plus ipilimumab. Receptor source: a human donor with non-small cell lung cancer whose response to radiotherapy plus ipilimumab could not be evaluated. Some clones in this sample may be carry-over from other donors' samples.

The rearrangement joins TRBV5-5 to TRBJ2-3; TRBD1 matches 8 bases. The CDR3 runs 19 residues. The V and J ends lost 5 bases and 2 bases, in that order; junction bases with no gene match: 19. Per germline, CDR1 SGHKS and CDR2 YYEKEE (reference sequence). The CDR3 is CASSRTGSFGPLTTDTQYF. CDR3 DNA: TGTGCCAGCAGTCGGACAGGGAGTTTCGGTCCCCTGACCACAGATACGCAGTATTTT.

The chain uses TRBV5-1 and TRBJ2-2, with 12 bases fitting TRBD2. The V gene end was trimmed by 2 bases and the J gene end by 9 bases; junction bases not matched to a gene: 8. Germline loops: CDR1 SGHRS, CDR2 YFSETQ. This CDR3 contains 16 residues. This CDR3 is CASSFTRTSGVRELFF. CDR3 nucleotides: TGCGCCAGCAGCTTTACTAGGACTAGCGGGGTTCGGGAGCTGTTTTTT.

The chain links TRBV5-1 to TRBJ2-1; TRBD1 aligns across 8 bases. The V segment lost 1 base and the J segment 7 bases; nucleotides outside the gene matches: 7. This CDR3 comprises 15 residues. Germline assignment: CDR1 SGHRS and CDR2 YFSETQ. CDR3 amino acids: CASSLTGGGRNEQFF. CDR3 nucleotides: TGCGCCAGCAGCTTGACAGGGGGAGGTAGGAATGAGCAGTTCTTC.

This clone was seen a single time. The genes are TRBV15 and TRBJ2-1, with a tentative D call TRBD1 (6 bases). V lost 0 bases and J lost 6, with 15 bases in between. The length of the CDR3 is 16 residues. Germline V lookup: CDR1 LNHNV, CDR2 YYDKDF (reference sequence). The CDR3 region is CATSRDPGARANEQFF. The DNA of the CDR3 is TGTGCCACCAGCAGAGATCCAGGGGCCCGGGCCAATGAGCAGTTCTTC.

The J gene is TRBJ2-7, the V gene TRBV5-1; 7 bases agree with TRBD2. V was pared by 0 bases and J by 6 bases, with 3 bases of the junction left unmatched. Germline assignment: CDR1 SGHRS and CDR2 YFSETQ. The CDR3 extends over 13 amino acids. The CDR3 reads CASSLGRTSEQYF. The CDR3 DNA follows: TGCGCCAGCAGCTTGGGACGGACTAGCGAGCAGTACTTC.

As for this clone: One end of the junction varies from germline; a read error may be responsible. This chain links TRBV6-5 with TRBJ1-1; TRBD1 matches at 8 bases. Germline V CDR1 and CDR2: MNHEY, SVGAGI. This CDR3 spans 13 amino acids. CDR3 sequence (DNA): TGTGCCATCAGTAAAGACAGGGGCGAAGAAGCTTTCTTT. It codes for CAISKDRGEEAFF.

The chain links TRBV19 to TRBJ2-7, with D perhaps TRBD2 (5 bases). The CDR3 length is 15 residues. V was shortened by 2 bases and J by 7 bases, with 18 bases between the two germline ends. Germline values: CDR1 LNHDA, CDR2 SQIVND (reference sequence). The CDR3 sequence: CASSIFLGATGEQYF. For the CDR3, the DNA is TGTGCCAGTAGTATATTCCTCGGAGCGACGGGGGAGCAGTACTTC. The full variable domain, completed using reference TRBV19 and TRBJ2-7, is DGGITQSPKYLFRKEGQNVTLSCEQNLNHDAMYWYRQDPGQGLRLIYYSQIVNDFQKGDIAEGYSVSREKKESFPLTVTSAQKNPTAFYLCASSIFLGATGEQYFGPGTRLTVT.

About this clone itself: Compared with germline, one end of the junction differs, possibly owing to a read error. Different DNA sequences within this sample yield the same CDR3. V gene TRBV18 combines with J gene TRBJ1-3, with D perhaps TRBD1 (6 bases). This CDR3 has 13 amino acids. Germline V gives CDR1 KGHSH, CDR2 LQKENI. CDR3 in DNA: TGTGCCAGCTCACTCACGGACAGCGGCACCATATACTTT. The encoded protein is CASSLTDSGTIYF.

This clone was observed a few times. V and J are TRBV19 and TRBJ1-3; TRBD1 might be the D (5 bases). Per the germline V gene, CDR1 is LNHDA and CDR2 is SQIVND (reference sequence). Between the trimmed V and J ends, which lost 3 bases and 0 bases, there was a span of 6 bases. CDR3 length equals 14 residues. The CDR3 sequence is CASSMGLSGNTIYF. CDR3 bases: TGTGCCAGTAGTATGGGACTCTCTGGAAACACCATATATTTT. Together with reference TRBV19 and TRBJ1-3, the CDR3 gives the full variable domain: DGGITQSPKYLFRKEGQNVTLSCEQNLNHDAMYWYRQDPGQGLRLIYYSQIVNDFQKGDIAEGYSVSREKKESFPLTVTSAQKNPTAFYLCASSMGLSGNTIYFGEGSWLTVV.

Only a few counts were recorded for this clone. The rearrangement links TRBV4-1 to TRBJ1-1, with D perhaps matching TRBD1 (5 bases). Germline values: CDR1 MGHRA, CDR2 YSYEKL. Deletions cut 0 bases from V and 5 bases from J, with 16 bases between. The CDR3 loop spans 16 amino acids. The CDR3: CASSQDSGGGKTEAFF. CDR3 DNA: TGCGCCAGCAGCCAAGATAGCGGGGGAGGGAAGACTGAAGCTTTCTTT.

This clone was found once. The chain joins TRBV7-6 to TRBJ2-3; TRBD2 agrees at 10 bases. CDR3 size: 20 residues. J lost 4 bases, V lost 2 bases, and 18 bases had no gene match. Germline CDR1 is SGHVS and CDR2 is FNYEAQ. CDR3 nucleotide sequence: TGTGCCAGCAGCTTATCGCCCAAAGCGGGGGGGCCACGAGAGGCAGATACGCAGTATTTT. Amino acids: CASSLSPKAGGPREADTQYF.

This chain joins TRBV28 and TRBJ1-2; D unclear. The CDR3 length is 12 residues. V lost 5 bases to trimming and J lost 7 bases, with 11 bases between them. Per the germline V gene, CDR1 is MDHEN and CDR2 is SYDVKM. The CDR3 DNA reads as TGTGCCAGCAGTACAAAGAGCGGTGGCTACACCTTC. This gives the protein CASSTKSGGYTF.

This chain uses TRBV6-5 with TRBJ1-1, with a tentative D call TRBD1 (6 bases). The germline CDR1 and CDR2 sequences are MNHEY and SVGAGI. There are 14 residues in the CDR3. V lost 8 bases and J 0 bases, leaving 13 bases between the germline ends. The CDR3 coding sequence is TGTGCCAGCTACAGGGACCGCATGAACACTGAAGCTTTCTTT. This encodes CASYRDRMNTEAFF.

This rearrangement joins TRBV5-1 to TRBJ2-1; 11 bases fit TRBD2. The CDR3 sequence is 16 residues long. V lost 4 bases, J lost 6 bases, and 9 bases stayed unmatched. Looked up from germline, CDR1 is SGHRS and CDR2 is YFSETQ. This CDR3 reads CASSAQLAGGPNEQFF. The CDR3 DNA follows: TGCGCCAGCAGCGCCCAATTAGCGGGGGGGCCCAATGAGCAGTTCTTC.

The chain links TRBV6-5 to TRBJ1-1; D may be TRBD1 (6 bases). Germline V gives CDR1 MNHEY, CDR2 SVGAGI. The CDR3 length is 12 residues. V was shortened by 9 bases and J by 2 bases, with 10 bases between the two germline ends. The CDR3 loop reads CARGGHNTEAFF. For the CDR3, the DNA is TGTGCCAGAGGGGGACATAACACTGAAGCTTTCTTT.

V and J are TRBV5-6 and TRBJ1-6, with D tentatively TRBD1 (5 bases). Trimming removed 2 bases from V and 7 bases from J, with 16 bases in between. Germline assignment: CDR1 SGHDT and CDR2 YYEEEE. The CDR3 is 16 amino acids. For the CDR3, the DNA is TGTGCCAGCAGCTTCCGGTTTGCAGGGATGAATTCACCCCTCCACTTT. Translated, it gives CASSFRFAGMNSPLHF.

This chain connects TRBV6-5 to TRBJ1-3; perhaps TRBD1 as D (5 bases). Germline assignment: CDR1 MNHEY and CDR2 SVGAGI. V was cut by 2 bases and J by 2 bases, with 13 bases left in between. The CDR3 sequence is 16 residues long. As DNA, the CDR3 is TGTGCCAGCAGTTACGGGTGGGGGGGGACTGGAAACACCATATATTTT. Encoded protein: CASSYGWGGTGNTIYF.

Note on this clone: Its ends do not fully match the called genes, so a read error is possible. V usage is TRBV2 and J usage is TRBJ2-7, with D possibly being TRBD2 (5 bases). The length of the CDR3 is 12 residues. CDR1 is SNHLY, CDR2 FYNNEI, per germline. The CDR3 DNA is TGTGCCAGCGGATTTACGGGGTACGAGCAGCACTTC. It translates to CASGFTGYEQHF.

Concerning this clone: At one end the junction does not follow the germline gene, possibly because of a read error. The chain couples TRBV7-7 to TRBJ1-1; no clear D gene. The CDR3 length is 12 residues. The germline CDR1 and CDR2 sequences are SSHAT and FNYEAQ (reference sequence). This CDR3 reads CASSPDLGEAFF. The CDR3 DNA follows: TGTGCTAGCAGCCCAGACCTAGGAGAAGCTTTCTTT.

The chain carries TRBV5-1 and TRBJ2-5; TRBD1 is a possible D gene (7 bases). Germline values: CDR1 SGHRS, CDR2 YFSETQ. This CDR3 is 16 amino acids long. V lost 0 bases and J lost 1, with 13 bases in between. CDR3 loop: CASSLGGDSSQETQYF. The CDR3 DNA follows: TGCGCCAGCAGCTTGGGGGGGGACAGTAGCCAAGAGACCCAGTACTTC.

The chain couples TRBV4-1 to TRBJ2-1; 8 positions match TRBD2. J gave up 4 bases and V 9 bases, and 11 bases lay outside the gene matches. Germline CDR1 reads MGHRA; CDR2 reads YSYEKL. CDR3 length: 15 amino acids. The CDR3 loop reads CASVHDGGGYNEQFF. The CDR3 bases are TGCGCCAGTGTCCATGACGGGGGGGGGTACAATGAGCAGTTCTTC.

J is TRBJ1-5 and V is TRBV5-1; D unresolved. The CDR3 is 13 residues long. Germline CDR1 SGHRS, CDR2 YFSETQ. The germline V and J ends were trimmed by 0 bases and 6 bases, with 7 bases remaining between them. The CDR3 DNA reads as TGCGCCAGCAGCTTGGTATTAGCTCAGCCCCAGCATTTT. Translating it yields CASSLVLAQPQHF. Filled out from reference TRBV5-1 and TRBJ1-5, the complete variable domain reads KAGVTQTPRYLIKTRGQQVTLSCSPISGHRSVSWYQQTPGQGLQFLFEYFSETQRNKGNFPGRFSGRQFSNSRSEMNVSTLELGDSALYLCASSLVLAQPQHFGDGTRLSIL.

The chain uses TRBV28 and TRBJ2-5, with 7 bases fitting TRBD1. The J call may not be correct, given that the DNA end is closer to TRBJ2-7. The CDR3 sequence is 14 residues long. CDR1 and CDR2 (germline): MDHEN, SYDVKM. In DNA, the CDR3 is TGTGCCAGCAGCCAGACAGGGAGCACCTACGAGCAGTACTTC. Encoded protein: CASSQTGSTYEQYF.

V gene TRBV7-9 combines with J gene TRBJ2-3, with D possibly matching TRBD2 (5 bases). The CDR3 runs 16 residues. Trimming cost V 4 bases and J 0 bases, with 14 bases left between them. Germline lookup yields CDR1 SEHNR and CDR2 FQNEAQ (reference sequence). The CDR3 DNA reads as TGTGCCAGCAGCTCGATCCACCTAGCTAGCACAGATACGCAGTATTTT. This codes for CASSSIHLASTDTQYF.

This clone was observed a handful of times. The chain links TRBV28 to TRBJ1-2, with 10 bases identical to TRBD1. CDR1 is MDHEN, CDR2 SYDVKM, per germline. The CDR3 extends over 14 amino acids. V shed 6 bases and J 8 bases; nucleotides not matched to a gene: 9. The CDR3 DNA is TGTGCCAGCAGGGGGACAGGGGCGGCGGGGGGCTACACCTTC. The encoded protein is CASRGTGAAGGYTF.

The genes are TRBV5-6 and TRBJ1-5, with D tentatively TRBD1 (5 bases). V lost 6 bases to trimming and J lost 6 bases, with 13 bases between them. In germline, CDR1 is SGHDT, CDR2 YYEEEE. The CDR3 is 13 amino acids. The CDR3, as DNA: TGTGCCAGCACCCTGGGGGGTCTTCAGCCCCAGCATTTT. Protein product: CASTLGGLQPQHF.

This chain links TRBV4-1 with TRBJ1-2; 7 bases map to TRBD1. Germline values: CDR1 MGHRA, CDR2 YSYEKL. The junction had 11 bases not matched to a gene; V was cut back by 0 bases and J by 7 bases. CDR3 size: 16 residues. The CDR3, as DNA: TGCGCCAGCAGCCAAGAAGAAGGGAGACAGGGTCGTGGCTACACCTTC. Protein product: CASSQEEGRQGRGYTF.

The chain links TRBV9 to TRBJ2-6, with TRBD2 as a possible D gene (6 bases). This CDR3 spans 15 amino acids. Trimming stripped 4 bases from V and 2 bases from J, with 10 bases between. The germline V gene has CDR1 SGDLS and CDR2 YYNGEE. The CDR3 protein is CASSQGGAGANVLTF. Here the CDR3 DNA reads TGTGCCAGCAGCCAAGGAGGGGCTGGGGCCAACGTCCTGACTTTC.